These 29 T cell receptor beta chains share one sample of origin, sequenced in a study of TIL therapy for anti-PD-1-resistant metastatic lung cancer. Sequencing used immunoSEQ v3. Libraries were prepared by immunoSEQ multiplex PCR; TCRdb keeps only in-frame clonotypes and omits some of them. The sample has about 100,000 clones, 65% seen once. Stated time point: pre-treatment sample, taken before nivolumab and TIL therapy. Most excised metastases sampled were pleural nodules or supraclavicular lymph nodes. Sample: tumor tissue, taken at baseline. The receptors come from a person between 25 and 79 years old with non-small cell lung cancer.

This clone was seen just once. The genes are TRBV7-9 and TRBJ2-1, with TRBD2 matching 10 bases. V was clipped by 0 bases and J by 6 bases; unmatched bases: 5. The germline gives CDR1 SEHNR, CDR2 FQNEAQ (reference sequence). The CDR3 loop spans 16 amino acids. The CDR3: CASSLATSGARNEQFF. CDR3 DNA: TGTGCCAGCAGCTTAGCTACTAGCGGGGCACGCAATGAGCAGTTCTTC.

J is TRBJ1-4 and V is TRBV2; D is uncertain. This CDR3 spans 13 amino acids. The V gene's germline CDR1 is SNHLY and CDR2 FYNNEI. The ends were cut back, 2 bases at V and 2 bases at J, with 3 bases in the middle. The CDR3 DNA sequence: TGTGCCAGCAGTGAACAGACTAATGAAAAACTGTTTTTT. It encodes CASSEQTNEKLFF.

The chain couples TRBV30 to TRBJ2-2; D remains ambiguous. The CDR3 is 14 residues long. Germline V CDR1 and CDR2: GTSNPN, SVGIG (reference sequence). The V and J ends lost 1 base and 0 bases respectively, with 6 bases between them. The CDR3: CAWSAQANTGELFF. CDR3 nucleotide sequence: TGTGCCTGGAGTGCTCAGGCGAACACCGGGGAGCTGTTTTTT. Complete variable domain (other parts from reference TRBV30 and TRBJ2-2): SQTIHQWPATLVQPVGSPLSLECTVEGTSNPNLYWYRQAAGRGLQLLFYSVGIGQISSEVPQNLSASRPQDRQFILSSKKLLLSDSGFYLCAWSAQANTGELFFGEGSRLTVL.

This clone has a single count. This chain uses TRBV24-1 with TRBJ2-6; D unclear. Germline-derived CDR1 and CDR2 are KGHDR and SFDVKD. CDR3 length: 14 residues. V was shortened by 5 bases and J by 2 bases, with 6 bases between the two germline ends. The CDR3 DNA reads TGTGCCACCAGTGTCAATACTGGGGCCAACGTCCTGACTTTC. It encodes CATSVNTGANVLTF.

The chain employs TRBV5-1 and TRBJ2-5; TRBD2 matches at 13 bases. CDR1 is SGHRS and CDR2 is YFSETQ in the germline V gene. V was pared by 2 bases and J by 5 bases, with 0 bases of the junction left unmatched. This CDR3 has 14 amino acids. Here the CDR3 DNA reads TGCGCCAGCAGCTTACTAGCGGGAGGGGAGACCCAGTACTTC. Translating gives CASSLLAGGETQYF.

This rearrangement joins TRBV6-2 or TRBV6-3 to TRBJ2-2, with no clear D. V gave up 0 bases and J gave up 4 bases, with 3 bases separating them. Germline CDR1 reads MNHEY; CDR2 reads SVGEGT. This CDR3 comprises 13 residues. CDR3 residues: CASSYSVTGELFF. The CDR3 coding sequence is TGTGCCAGCAGTTACTCGGTCACCGGGGAGCTGTTTTTT.

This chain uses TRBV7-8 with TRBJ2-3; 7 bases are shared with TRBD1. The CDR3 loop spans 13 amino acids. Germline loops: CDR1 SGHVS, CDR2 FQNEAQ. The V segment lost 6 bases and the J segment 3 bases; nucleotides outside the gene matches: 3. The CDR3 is CASRLDRTDTQYF. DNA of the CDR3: TGTGCCAGCAGACTGGACAGGACAGATACGCAGTATTTT.

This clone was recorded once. The CDR3 nucleotides read TGTGCCAGCACGACAGGGCAAGCCGGAAACACCATATATTTT. Translating gives CASTTGQAGNTIYF. The chain is built from TRBV6-5 and TRBJ1-3, with 7 bases fitting TRBD1. The CDR3 is made up of 14 amino acids. Germline V lookup: CDR1 MNHEY, CDR2 SVGAGI. Germline trimming cut 7 bases from V and 4 bases from J; bases unmatched to any gene: 7.

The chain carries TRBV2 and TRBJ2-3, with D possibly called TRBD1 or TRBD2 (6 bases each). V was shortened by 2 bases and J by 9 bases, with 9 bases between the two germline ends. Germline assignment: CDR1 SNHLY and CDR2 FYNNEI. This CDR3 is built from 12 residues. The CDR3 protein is CASSELGGTQYF. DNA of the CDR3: TGTGCCAGCAGTGAATTAGGGGGGACGCAGTATTTT.

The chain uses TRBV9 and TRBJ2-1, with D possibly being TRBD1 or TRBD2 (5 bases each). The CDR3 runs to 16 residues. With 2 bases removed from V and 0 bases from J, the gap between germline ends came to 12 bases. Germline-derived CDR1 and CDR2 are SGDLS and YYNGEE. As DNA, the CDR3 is TGTGCCAGCAGCGTTGAGTGGGGGAGCTCCTACAATGAGCAGTTCTTC. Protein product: CASSVEWGSSYNEQFF.

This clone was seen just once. CDR3 coding DNA: TGTGCCACCGGACAGGGGGTGGTCGAAAAACTGTTTTTT. This translates into CATGQGVVEKLFF. The chain recombines TRBV15 with TRBJ1-4, with TRBD1 matching 10 bases. V lost 8 bases and J lost 8; bases outside the gene matches: 5. CDR1 and CDR2 (germline): LNHNV, YYDKDF (reference sequence). The CDR3 runs 13 residues.

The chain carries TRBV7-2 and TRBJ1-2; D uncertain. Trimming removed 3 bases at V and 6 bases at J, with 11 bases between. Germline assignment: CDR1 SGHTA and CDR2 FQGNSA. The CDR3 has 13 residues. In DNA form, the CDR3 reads TGTGCCAGCAGCTTGGGGAGTAAGGATGGCTACACCTTC. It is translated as CASSLGSKDGYTF.

CDR3 in amino acids: CASSLASGGANIQYF. CDR3 nucleotide sequence: TGTGCCAGCAGCTTAGCAAGCGGGGGAGCTAACATTCAGTACTTC. The chain uses TRBV7-2 and TRBJ2-4; 8 bases map to TRBD2. The ends lost 0 bases at V and 7 bases at J; junction bases unmatched: 5. CDR3 size: 15 residues. Germline V lookup: CDR1 SGHTA, CDR2 FQGNSA.

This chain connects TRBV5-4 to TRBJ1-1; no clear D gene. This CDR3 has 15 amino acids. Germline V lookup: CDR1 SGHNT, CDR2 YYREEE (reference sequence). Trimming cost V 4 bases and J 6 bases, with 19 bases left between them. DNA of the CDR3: TGTGCCAGCAGCCAACGCGGACTCCCCGGGGCTGAAGCTTTCTTT. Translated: CASSQRGLPGAEAFF.

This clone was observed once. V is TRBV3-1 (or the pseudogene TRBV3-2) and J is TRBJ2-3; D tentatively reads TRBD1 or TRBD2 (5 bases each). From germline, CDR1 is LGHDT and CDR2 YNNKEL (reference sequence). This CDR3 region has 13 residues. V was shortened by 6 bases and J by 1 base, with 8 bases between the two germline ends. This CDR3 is CASRRDGTDTQYF. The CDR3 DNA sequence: TGTGCCAGCAGACGGGACGGCACAGATACGCAGTATTTT.

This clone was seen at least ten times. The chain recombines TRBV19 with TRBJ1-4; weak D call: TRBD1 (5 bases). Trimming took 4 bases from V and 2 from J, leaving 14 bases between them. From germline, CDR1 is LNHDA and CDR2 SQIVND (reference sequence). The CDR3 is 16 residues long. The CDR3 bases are TGTGCCAGTAGTACGGCAGGGAAGGCGACTAATGAAAAACTGTTTTTT. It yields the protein CASSTAGKATNEKLFF.

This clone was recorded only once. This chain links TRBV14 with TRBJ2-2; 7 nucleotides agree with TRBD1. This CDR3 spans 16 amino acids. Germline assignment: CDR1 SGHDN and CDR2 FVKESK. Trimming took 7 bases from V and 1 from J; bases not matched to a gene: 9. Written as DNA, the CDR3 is TGTGCCAGCACGAACGAGGGGGCCTTGAACACCGGGGAGCTGTTTTTT. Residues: CASTNEGALNTGELFF.

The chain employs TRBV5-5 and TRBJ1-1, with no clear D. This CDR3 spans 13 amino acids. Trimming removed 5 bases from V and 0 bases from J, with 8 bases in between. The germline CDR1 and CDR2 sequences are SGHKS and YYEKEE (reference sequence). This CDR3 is CASSFTLNTEAFF. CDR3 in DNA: TGTGCCAGCAGTTTTACACTGAACACTGAAGCTTTCTTT.

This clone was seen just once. The CDR3 loop reads CASSSAGRASEQYF. In nucleotides, the CDR3 is TGTGCCAGCAGCTCGGCTGGACGGGCTAGCGAGCAGTACTTC. V gene TRBV11-3 combines with J gene TRBJ2-7, with D uncertain. CDR1 SGHNT and CDR2 YENEEA come from the germline V gene. The length of the CDR3 is 14 residues. V was trimmed by 4 bases and J by 6 bases, leaving 16 bases between them.

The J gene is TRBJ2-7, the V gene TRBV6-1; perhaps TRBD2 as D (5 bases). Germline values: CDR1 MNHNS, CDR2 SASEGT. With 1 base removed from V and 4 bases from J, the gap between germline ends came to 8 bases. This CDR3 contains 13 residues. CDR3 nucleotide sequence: TGTGCCAGCAGTGAAGTAGGGAGTTACGAGCAGTACTTC. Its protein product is CASSEVGSYEQYF.

CDR3 sequence reads: CASSLGGGDYNEQFF. DNA of the CDR3: TGTGCCAGCAGCTTGGGCGGGGGGGACTACAATGAGCAGTTCTTC. This chain uses TRBV5-4 with TRBJ2-1, with 9 bases that match TRBD2. The CDR3 sequence is 15 residues long. Germline CDR1 SGHNT, CDR2 YYREEE (reference sequence). V gave up 0 bases and J gave up 3 bases; unmatched junction bases: 1.

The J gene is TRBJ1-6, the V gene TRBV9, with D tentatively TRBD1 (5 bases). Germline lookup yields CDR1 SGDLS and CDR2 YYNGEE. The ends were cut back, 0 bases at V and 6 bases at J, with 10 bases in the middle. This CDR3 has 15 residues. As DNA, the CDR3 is TGTGCCAGCAGCGTAGGGGGCAGGGTTAATTCACCCCTCCACTTT. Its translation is CASSVGGRVNSPLHF.

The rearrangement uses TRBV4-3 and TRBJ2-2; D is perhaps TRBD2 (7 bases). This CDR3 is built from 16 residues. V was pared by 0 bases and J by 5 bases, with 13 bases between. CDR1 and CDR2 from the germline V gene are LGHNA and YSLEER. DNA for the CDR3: TGCGCCAGCAGCCAAGATCTCGGGGGGCTAACCGGGGAGCTGTTTTTT. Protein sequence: CASSQDLGGLTGELFF.

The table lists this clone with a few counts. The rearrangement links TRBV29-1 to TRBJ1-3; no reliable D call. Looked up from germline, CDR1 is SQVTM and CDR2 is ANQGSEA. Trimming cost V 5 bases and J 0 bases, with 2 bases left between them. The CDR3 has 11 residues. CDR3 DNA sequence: TGCAGCGTTTACTCTGGAAACACCATATATTTT. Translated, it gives CSVYSGNTIYF.

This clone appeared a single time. The CDR3 is CASSSEGSVTDTQYF. Here the CDR3 DNA reads TGTGCCAGCAGCTCCGAAGGATCTGTCACAGATACGCAGTATTTT. The chain recombines TRBV5-6 with TRBJ2-3; no clear D gene. CDR3 length equals 15 residues. Germline V gene lookup returns CDR1 SGHDT and CDR2 YYEEEE. Deletions cut 3 bases from V and 2 bases from J, with 13 bases between.

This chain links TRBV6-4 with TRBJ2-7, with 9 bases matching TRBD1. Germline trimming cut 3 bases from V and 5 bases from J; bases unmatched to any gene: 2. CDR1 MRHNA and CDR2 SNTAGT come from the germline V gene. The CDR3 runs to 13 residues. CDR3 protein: CASSETGGHEQYF. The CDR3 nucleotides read TGTGCCAGCAGTGAAACAGGGGGCCACGAGCAGTACTTC.

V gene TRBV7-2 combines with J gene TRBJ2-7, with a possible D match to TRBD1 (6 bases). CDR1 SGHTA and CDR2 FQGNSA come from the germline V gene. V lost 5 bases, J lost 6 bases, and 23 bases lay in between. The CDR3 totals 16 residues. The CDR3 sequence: CASSRDLGGEKAEQYF. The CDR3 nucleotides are TGTGCCAGCAGCCGGGACCTAGGGGGTGAGAAGGCCGAGCAGTACTTC.

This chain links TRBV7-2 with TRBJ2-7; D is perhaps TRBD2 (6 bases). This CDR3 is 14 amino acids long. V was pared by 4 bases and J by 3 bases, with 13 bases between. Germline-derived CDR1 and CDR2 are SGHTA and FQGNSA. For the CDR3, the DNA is TGTGCCAGCAGCTCAATGACTAGAAACTACGAGCAGTACTTC. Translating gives CASSSMTRNYEQYF.

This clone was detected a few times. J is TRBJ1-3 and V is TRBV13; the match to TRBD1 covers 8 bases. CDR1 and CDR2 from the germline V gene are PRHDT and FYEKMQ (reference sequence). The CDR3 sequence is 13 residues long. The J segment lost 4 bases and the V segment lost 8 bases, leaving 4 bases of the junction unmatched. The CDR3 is CASRQGRGNTIYF. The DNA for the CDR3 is TGTGCCAGCCGACAGGGGAGGGGAAACACCATATATTTT.